This T cell receptor beta chain is from a study of shared clonotypes between healthy human individuals. Study conclusions and caveats: Shared across a handful of donors were about 4.6% of the naive CD4 clonotypes. Among donors, the sharing of clonotypes was expected to be influenced by sequencing depth.

Concerning this clone itself: The antigen remains undetermined.

The CDR3 has 15 amino acids. V shed 2 bases and J 5 bases; nucleotides not matched to a gene: 5. Germline loops: CDR1 MNHEY, CDR2 SVGAGI. TCRdb keeps only in-frame clones here, not all; method: immunoSEQ multiplex PCR. Among fewer than 2.5 million clones listed, 80% to 95% were seen once. This TCR came from a man in his late teens or twenties in good health. Some clones in this sample may be carry-over from other donors' samples. Sequenced input: naive CD4+ T cells from PBMCs. As to subset: CD45RA+ positively selected. The chain carries TRBV6-5 and TRBJ2-7; TRBD2 agrees at 11 bases. This chain's CDR3 is CASSYRASGRNEQYF. The CDR3 DNA reads as TGTGCCAGCAGTTACCGGGCTAGCGGGAGGAACGAGCAGTACTTC.